Presented here are 28 T cell receptor beta chains from one specimen sequenced in a study of a mutant IDH1 vaccine in newly diagnosed glioma. TCRdb's copy holds only in-frame clones and misses some; the assay was immunoSEQ multiplex PCR. The sample lists 30,000 to 40,000 clones; 81% were seen once. These receptors have no identified antigens. Time point of the sample: week 23, last vaccination. It was 300 ug of mutant IDH1 20-mer peptide that made up each vaccine dose, given with topical imiquimod. The source was PBMCs, collected from a glioma patient whose treatment included an IDH1 peptide vaccine. Receptors were obtained from a man in his forties with glioma.

This clone was picked up a small number of times. The chain combines TRBV28 with TRBJ1-1; D not certain. Germline V lookup: CDR1 MDHEN, CDR2 SYDVKM. This CDR3 is built from 14 residues. V lost 4 bases and J lost 1, with 10 bases in between. The CDR3 nucleotides are TGTGCCAGCAGTTGGCGGATTAGGAACACTGAAGCTTTCTTT. This gives the protein CASSWRIRNTEAFF.

The chain is built from TRBV7-9 and TRBJ2-1, with 10 bases matching TRBD1. Germline lookup yields CDR1 SEHNR and CDR2 FQNEAQ (reference sequence). The CDR3 contains 16 residues. V shed 0 bases, J shed 6 bases, and the junction held 5 bases outside the gene matches. CDR3 region: CASSLARGQGPNEQFF. CDR3 sequence (DNA): TGTGCCAGCAGCTTAGCACGGGGACAGGGGCCCAATGAGCAGTTCTTC.

The chain has TRBV7-8 and TRBJ2-2; D unresolved. The CDR3 has 13 amino acids. Germline CDR1 reads SGHVS; CDR2 reads FQNEAQ. Trimming left V 4 bases short and J 5 bases short, with 8 bases between. The CDR3 reads CASSSRETGELFF. The CDR3 coding sequence is TGTGCCAGCAGCTCCCGAGAAACCGGGGAGCTGTTTTTT.

The chain has TRBV6-5 and TRBJ2-1; D is perhaps TRBD1 or TRBD2 (9 bases each). Per germline, CDR1 MNHEY and CDR2 SVGAGI. There are 13 residues in the CDR3. V dropped 6 bases and J dropped 10 bases, with 16 bases sitting between them. CDR3 coding DNA: TGTGCCAGCAGGGCGGGGGGGACAGGGGAGCAGTTCTTC. Encoded protein: CASRAGGTGEQFF.

The V call is TRBV5-1, the J call TRBJ2-3; TRBD2 is a possible D gene (5 bases). This CDR3 has 14 residues. Germline values: CDR1 SGHRS, CDR2 YFSETQ. V was shortened by 0 bases and J by 6 bases, with 11 bases between the two germline ends. CDR3: CASSLDLAGDTQYF. CDR3 DNA sequence: TGCGCCAGCAGCTTGGACCTAGCTGGGGATACGCAGTATTTT.

The chain uses TRBV7-2 and TRBJ2-7; the match to TRBD2 covers 8 bases. The CDR3 consists of 15 residues. With 5 bases clipped from V and 5 bases from J, the junction kept 11 bases outside the gene matches. The germline CDR1 and CDR2 sequences are SGHTA and FQGNSA. Written as DNA, the CDR3 is TGTGCCAGCAGCCTGTCAGCGGGGGACCCCAACGAGCAGTACTTC. Amino acids: CASSLSAGDPNEQYF.

This clone was found a few times. Other DNA sequences in this sample translate to the same CDR3. The chain links TRBV13 to TRBJ1-1; D gene ambiguous. The ends were cut back, 4 bases at V and 2 bases at J, with 14 bases in the middle. Germline CDR1 is PRHDT and CDR2 is FYEKMQ (reference sequence). The CDR3 spans 15 residues. CDR3 sequence (DNA): TGTGCCAGCAGCTCCGCCTGGCGGGATAACACTGAAGCTTTCTTT. This gives the protein CASSSAWRDNTEAFF.

V gene TRBV19 combines with J gene TRBJ1-1, with 10 bases that match TRBD1. Germline CDR1 is LNHDA and CDR2 is SQIVND (reference sequence). The trim removed 8 bases at V and 11 bases at J, leaving 8 bases unmatched. The CDR3 totals 12 residues. CDR3 sequence reads: CASLPGQGRAFF. The CDR3 nucleotides read TGTGCCAGTCTTCCGGGACAGGGGCGGGCTTTCTTT. Full variable domain (outside the CDR3, taken from reference TRBV19 and TRBJ1-1): DGGITQSPKYLFRKEGQNVTLSCEQNLNHDAMYWYRQDPGQGLRLIYYSQIVNDFQKGDIAEGYSVSREKKESFPLTVTSAQKNPTAFYLCASLPGQGRAFFGQGTRLTVV.

This rearrangement joins TRBV20-1 to TRBJ2-7; unclear D gene. This CDR3 has 11 residues. Germline lookup yields CDR1 DFQATT and CDR2 SNEGSKA (reference sequence). Between the trimmed V and J ends, which lost 1 base and 3 bases, there was a span of 4 bases. The CDR3 loop is CSARVIYEQYF. The CDR3 DNA sequence: TGCAGTGCTAGAGTGATCTACGAGCAGTACTTC.

The genes are TRBV7-2 and TRBJ2-7; 9 bases are a match to TRBD2. Germline V gene sequence: CDR1 SGHTA, CDR2 FQGNSA. The CDR3 is made up of 15 amino acids. The V and J ends lost 2 bases and 7 bases, in that order; junction bases with no gene match: 9. CDR3 amino acids: CASSLSAGGQWEQYF. The CDR3 DNA follows: TGTGCCAGCAGCTTATCCGCGGGGGGGCAGTGGGAGCAGTACTTC.

V gene TRBV7-6 combines with J gene TRBJ2-7; 10 bases map to TRBD1. V trimming: 5 bases; J trimming: 6 bases; junction bases outside the gene matches: 10. Germline CDR1 and CDR2: SGHVS and FNYEAQ. The CDR3 is 15 amino acids. The CDR3 reads CASSPGTGVAREQYF. The CDR3 region has the DNA TGTGCCAGCAGCCCAGGGACAGGGGTGGCCCGCGAGCAGTACTTC.

The V gene is TRBV27, the J gene TRBJ2-5; 10 bases map to TRBD1. Germline V gene lookup returns CDR1 MNHEY and CDR2 SMNVEV (reference sequence). The CDR3 loop spans 13 amino acids. With V trimmed by 4 bases and J by 5 bases, 1 base remained unmatched. CDR3 in amino acids: CASSWTGGETQYF. CDR3 nucleotides: TGTGCCAGCAGTTGGACAGGGGGGGAGACCCAGTACTTC.

This clone was recorded a few times. The chain is built from TRBV30 and TRBJ2-3, with TRBD2 matching 7 bases. The germline CDR1 and CDR2 sequences are GTSNPN and SVGIG (reference sequence). The CDR3 spans 16 residues. J lost 1 base, V lost 4 bases, and 11 bases had no gene match. The CDR3 spells CAWTSRQRGGTDTQYF. The CDR3 DNA is TGTGCCTGGACCAGCCGCCAGCGGGGAGGCACAGATACGCAGTATTTT.

The chain links TRBV15 to TRBJ1-5; TRBD1 might be the D (5 bases). This CDR3 region has 14 residues. The V end was cut by 5 bases, the J end by 6 bases, with 14 bases between. Germline CDR1 is LNHNV and CDR2 is YYDKDF (reference sequence). CDR3 protein: CATSLTGEVQPQHF. CDR3 nucleotides: TGTGCCACCAGCTTAACGGGGGAGGTTCAGCCCCAGCATTTT.

This sequence joins TRBV7-9 and TRBJ1-1; unclear D gene. Germline CDR1 and CDR2: SEHNR and FQNEAQ (reference sequence). The CDR3 totals 17 residues. With 5 bases removed from V and 3 bases from J, the gap between germline ends came to 22 bases. DNA for the CDR3: TGTGCCAGCAGCCCCAGTAAACTATCAGAGGGCTACACTGAAGCTTTCTTT. Amino acids: CASSPSKLSEGYTEAFF.

This clone appeared a single time. The rearrangement uses TRBV19 and TRBJ1-5, with no clear D. The CDR3 spans 15 residues. Germline-derived CDR1 and CDR2 are LNHDA and SQIVND (reference sequence). Trimming left V 1 base short and J 4 bases short, with 11 bases between. CDR3 DNA: TGTGCCAGTAGTATAGTCTTAGGGAATAATCAGCCCCAGCATTTT. Protein product: CASSIVLGNNQPQHF.

V and J are TRBV5-8 and TRBJ2-3; D may match TRBD1 or TRBD2 (6 bases each). V gave up 4 bases and J gave up 3 bases, with 18 bases separating them. From germline, CDR1 is SGHTS and CDR2 YDEGEE. This CDR3 comprises 16 residues. In DNA, the CDR3 is TGTGCCAGCAGCGGGGGGTCAGGGGCCGGGACAGATACGCAGTATTTT. It is translated as CASSGGSGAGTDTQYF. Full variable domain (rest looked up from reference TRBV5-8 and TRBJ2-3): EAGVTQSPTHLIKTRGQQATLRCSPISGHTSVYWYQQALGLGLQFLLWYDEGEERNRGNFPPRFSGRQFPNYSSELNVNALELEDSALYLCASSGGSGAGTDTQYFGPGTRLTVL.

The CDR3 is CASSINGGLGNQPQHF. In DNA form, the CDR3 reads TGTGCCAGTAGTATAAACGGGGGGCTCGGCAATCAGCCCCAGCATTTT. The chain has TRBV19 and TRBJ1-5; tentative D call: TRBD1 (6 bases). This CDR3 spans 16 amino acids. Trimming shortened V by 2 bases and J by 2 bases, and 13 bases separated the two germline ends. The germline V gene encodes CDR1 LNHDA and CDR2 SQIVND (reference sequence).

This clone is a singleton in its sample. The gene calls are TRBV6-4 and TRBJ2-1; 11 bases align to TRBD2. This CDR3 region has 15 residues. The germline gives CDR1 MRHNA, CDR2 SNTAGT. Germline trimming cut 4 bases from V and 8 bases from J; bases unmatched to any gene: 7. CDR3 DNA: TGTGCCAGCAGTGGGTCTAGCGGGAGGAGTCATGAGCAGTTCTTC. Protein: CASSGSSGRSHEQFF.

The chain has TRBV4-1 and TRBJ1-3; 7 bases fit TRBD1. J was trimmed by 7 bases and V by 1 base; bases with no gene match: 1. CDR1 and CDR2 (germline): MGHRA, YSYEKL. The CDR3 is 13 amino acids. CDR3 in DNA: TGCGCCAGCAGCCAAGCAGGGGGGAACACCATATATTTT. Protein product: CASSQAGGNTIYF.

The rearrangement links TRBV27 to TRBJ1-6; D not certain. Germline V lookup: CDR1 MNHEY, CDR2 SMNVEV (reference sequence). The germline V and J ends were trimmed by 1 base and 0 bases, with 4 bases remaining between them. The CDR3 runs 15 residues. This chain's CDR3 is CASSLWGSYNSPLHF. CDR3 sequence (DNA): TGTGCCAGCAGTTTATGGGGCTCCTATAATTCACCCCTCCACTTT.

This chain joins TRBV27 and TRBJ1-6; weak D call: TRBD1 (5 bases). CDR1 MNHEY and CDR2 SMNVEV come from the germline V gene (reference sequence). This CDR3 spans 15 amino acids. V dropped 3 bases and J dropped 5 bases, with 11 bases sitting between them. CDR3 sequence (DNA): TGTGCCAGCAGTTTTCTCGGGGCCGATAATTCACCCCTCCACTTT. Translated, it gives CASSFLGADNSPLHF.

Written as DNA, the CDR3 is TGTGCCAGCTCACCGTTGGACAGCGCTGGAAACACCATATATTTT. Translating it yields CASSPLDSAGNTIYF. The V gene is TRBV18, the J gene TRBJ1-3; TRBD1 is a possible D gene (6 bases). The CDR3 loop spans 15 amino acids. Germline CDR1 is KGHSH and CDR2 is LQKENI. V shed 3 bases and J shed 2 bases, with 11 bases lying between them.

The CDR3 is CASSDRARSYNEQFF. The CDR3 DNA sequence: TGTGCCAGCAGTGACAGGGCCAGATCCTACAATGAGCAGTTCTTC. V usage is TRBV6-1 and J usage is TRBJ2-1, with a weak D call TRBD1 (5 bases). Germline CDR1 is MNHNS and CDR2 is SASEGT. Trimming stripped 3 bases from V and 1 base from J, with 10 bases between. CDR3 length: 15 residues.

This rearrangement joins TRBV29-1 to TRBJ2-1; no definite D call. The CDR3 totals 16 residues. Deletions cut 0 bases from V and 0 bases from J, with 12 bases between. The germline V gene encodes CDR1 SQVTM and CDR2 ANQGSEA. CDR3 DNA sequence: TGCAGCGTTGAAGATCCGGCCCGTAGCTCCTACAATGAGCAGTTCTTC. Amino acids: CSVEDPARSSYNEQFF.

The rearrangement joins TRBV4-3 to TRBJ2-7; D might be TRBD1 (5 bases). CDR1 and CDR2 from the germline V gene are LGHNA and YSLEER. The CDR3 is made up of 15 amino acids. V lost 1 base and J 2 bases, leaving 12 bases between the germline ends. This CDR3 is CASSQGFSGTYEQYF. In DNA form, the CDR3 reads TGCGCCAGCAGCCAAGGGTTCTCAGGGACCTACGAGCAGTACTTC.

This clone ranks as medium-sized. The chain links TRBV7-6 to TRBJ2-2, with 7 bases lining up with TRBD1. CDR1 SGHVS and CDR2 FNYEAQ come from the germline V gene. The J segment lost 0 bases and the V segment lost 5 bases, leaving 6 bases of the junction unmatched. CDR3 length equals 16 residues. This CDR3 is CASSRDTGANTGELFF. In DNA form, the CDR3 reads TGTGCCAGCAGCCGCGATACAGGGGCGAACACCGGGGAGCTGTTTTTT.

The genes are TRBV7-2 and TRBJ1-3; D ambiguous. The CDR3 spans 13 residues. Germline values: CDR1 SGHTA, CDR2 FQGNSA. The V gene lost 1 base and the J gene lost 7 bases, with 8 bases spanning the gap. Here the CDR3 reads CASSLDNVNTIYF. The CDR3 DNA follows: TGTGCCAGCAGCTTAGACAATGTCAACACCATATATTTT.